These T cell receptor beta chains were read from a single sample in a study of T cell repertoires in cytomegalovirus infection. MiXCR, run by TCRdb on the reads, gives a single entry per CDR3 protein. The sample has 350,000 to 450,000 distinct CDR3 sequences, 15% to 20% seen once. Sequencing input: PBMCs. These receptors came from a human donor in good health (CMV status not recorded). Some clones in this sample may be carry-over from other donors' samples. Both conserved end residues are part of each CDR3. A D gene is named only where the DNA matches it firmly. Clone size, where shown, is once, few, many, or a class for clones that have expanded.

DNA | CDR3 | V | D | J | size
TGCGCCAGCAGCTTGATACAGGGGGCTGTGAACACTGAAGCTTTCTTT | CASSLIQGAVNTEAFF | TRBV5-1 | TRBD1 | TRBJ1-1 | .
TGTGCCTGGAGTGTAAGGCTCGGCGGGAGGGCCATCGAGCAGTACTTC | CAWSVRLGGRAIEQYF | TRBV30 | TRBD2 | TRBJ2-7 | many
TGTGCCAGTAGGGGGACAGGGCTGACCTACGAGCAGTACTTC | CASRGTGLTYEQYF | TRBV19 | TRBD1 | TRBJ2-7 | few
TGTGCCAGCAGTGCTCCCAGGGGAGGATCGGAGACCCAGTACTTC | CASSAPRGGSETQYF | TRBV12-3/TRBV12-4 | . | TRBJ2-5 | few
TGTGCCAGCAGCTTAGCCGGGGAGGTGGGTGAGCAGTTCTTC | CASSLAGEVGEQFF | TRBV7-6 | . | TRBJ2-1 | many
TGTGCCAGCAGTCGCCTGGGGCGGGCTAATCAGCCCCAGCATTTT | CASSRLGRANQPQHF | TRBV27 | . | TRBJ1-5 | few
TGTGCCAGCAGTGAAGAACCAGTATTCGGACTGTTTTTT | CASSEEPVFGLFF | TRBV6-1 | . | TRBJ1-4 | .
TGTGCCAGCAGCACCCGGGACAGAACCTACAATGAGCAGTTCTTC | CASSTRDRTYNEQFF | TRBV7-9 | TRBD1 | TRBJ2-1 | many
TGCAGCGTTGAAGATCCCGGGACAGAGGAAGAGACCCAGTACTTC | CSVEDPGTEEETQYF | TRBV29-1 | TRBD1 | TRBJ2-5 | .
TGCAGTGCTAGAGAGCCAGCGGGGGGGCCAGTCCGTGCCACAGATACGCAGTATTTT | CSAREPAGGPVRATDTQYF | TRBV20-1 | TRBD2 | TRBJ2-3 | .
TGCAGTGCTAGAGAGGGGGGGCGTCACGAGACCCAGTACTTC | CSAREGGRHETQYF | TRBV20-1 | . | TRBJ2-5 | .
TGCAGTGCTAGACAGGGCCGCACTGAAGCTTTCTTT | CSARQGRTEAFF | TRBV20-1 | . | TRBJ1-1 | few
TGTGCCAGCCAGGAGGACAGGAACACTGAAGCTTTCTTT | CASQEDRNTEAFF | TRBV5-6 | . | TRBJ1-1 | .
TGTGCCAGCAGCAGACAGGGTGGAGTCGGGGAGCTGTTTTTT | CASSRQGGVGELFF | TRBV2 | TRBD1 | TRBJ2-2 | .
TGCAGTGCTAGATCGTCGGTGGCAGGGGGTCAGCCCCAGCATTTT | CSARSSVAGGQPQHF | TRBV20-1 | TRBD1 | TRBJ1-5 | .
TGCAGTGCTAGAGACCCCGGAGGGGGAATCGAGCAGTACTTC | CSARDPGGGIEQYF | TRBV20-1 | . | TRBJ2-7 | few
TGTGCCAGCACCGGCGGGGGTTGGGAGACCCAGTACTTC | CASTGGGWETQYF | TRBV7-2 | TRBD2 | TRBJ2-5 | many
TGTGCCAGCAGCTCGACGGACAGGGATTGGGATGGCTACACCTTC | CASSSTDRDWDGYTF | TRBV5-6 | TRBD1 | TRBJ1-2 | many
TGCAGTGCTAGAACTGACAGCGGCGGGGCCAACGTCCTGACTTTC | CSARTDSGGANVLTF | TRBV20-1 | . | TRBJ2-6 | .
TGTGCCAGCAGGGGGGGTCCCCTCCACTTT | CASRGGPLHF | TRBV28 | . | TRBJ1-6 | many
TGTGCCAGCAGTCGTACCGGGGTTGGAGATACGCAGTATTTT | CASSRTGVGDTQYF | TRBV12-3/TRBV12-4 | . | TRBJ2-3 | .
TGTGCCAGCAGCCCGGGACTAGCGGGGGGCGTGGAGACCCAGTACTTC | CASSPGLAGGVETQYF | TRBV5-6 | TRBD2 | TRBJ2-5 | many
TGTGCCAGCAGCCGGACTAGCGGGAGCCCCTTTTTCATGGATGAGCAGTTCTTC | CASSRTSGSPFFMDEQFF | TRBV7-2 | TRBD2 | TRBJ2-1 | many
TGCGCCAGCAGCCAAGTTCACAACTCCTACGAGCAGTACTTC | CASSQVHNSYEQYF | TRBV4-1 | . | TRBJ2-7 | .
TGTGCCAGCAGCTTTAATTCGGGGCCCCTGGGTTCTGAAGCTTTCTTT | CASSFNSGPLGSEAFF | TRBV7-8 | . | TRBJ1-1 | few
TGTGCCAGCAGTCTGGTGGGCATTCAGTACTTC | CASSLVGIQYF | TRBV12-3/TRBV12-4 | . | TRBJ2-4 | few
TGTGCCAGCAGCCATCCCGTCGTCCGGGGGGGGTTCACCGGGGAGCTGTTTTTT | CASSHPVVRGGFTGELFF | TRBV7-6 | TRBD2 | TRBJ2-2 | .
TGTGCCAGCTCATCCCAGGGGAGCTCTGGAAACACCATATATTTT | CASSSQGSSGNTIYF | TRBV18 | . | TRBJ1-3 | .
TGTGCCAGCAGCTTAGATCTGGGTGAAGCTTTCTTT | CASSLDLGEAFF | TRBV7-9 | . | TRBJ1-1 | many
TGTGCCAGTAGTATTGGGCTAGCGGGGGCCTACGAGCAGTACTTC | CASSIGLAGAYEQYF | TRBV19 | TRBD2 | TRBJ2-7 | many
TGTGCCAGCAGCCTCAGAACTAACACTGAAGCTTTCTTT | CASSLRTNTEAFF | TRBV27 | . | TRBJ1-1 | few
TGCGCCAGCAGCTTCGGCGGCCAGGAGCAGTACTTC | CASSFGGQEQYF | TRBV5-1 | . | TRBJ2-7 | .